The TCR beta chain under discussion was sequenced for a study of response to subunit inactivated influenza vaccine. Whole-study results and caveats: The authors offered the suggestion that each seasonal influenza vaccination recruits few new T cells.

One entry per CDR3 protein, called by TCRdb with MiXCR from the RT-PCR reads. The repertoire has 530,000 or so distinct CDR3 sequences, roughly 25% of them found once; the top ten carry approximately 2%. For this clonotype: Its antigen is as yet unknown.

Between the trimmed V and J ends, which lost 5 bases and 2 bases, there was a span of 12 bases. The germline CDR1 and CDR2 sequences are DFQATT and SNEGSKA (reference sequence). CDR3 length equals 13 residues. The sequencing used CD4+ T cells sorted from PBMCs, collected about 5 days after vaccination. V usage is TRBV20-1 and J usage is TRBJ2-5; D gene ambiguous. The sequence derives from a man between 50 and 59 years old who received an inactivated influenza vaccine. CDR3 protein: CSAQQWRQETQYF. The DNA for the CDR3 is TGCAGTGCTCAACAATGGCGGCAAGAGACCCAGTACTTC.